This TCR beta chain was captured by sequencing in a study of vaccination and CD4 T cells after COVID-19. Study conclusions and caveats: SARS-CoV-2-reactive clonotype medians increased from about 20 to 38, not significantly.

Cultured CD4+ T-cell DNA underwent Oncomine TCR Beta short-read sequencing. DNA came from CD4+ T cells after culture. One entry per CDR3 protein, called by TCRdb with MiXCR from the PCR reads. This sample has 15,000 to 20,000 distinct CDR3 sequences, with 50% to 60% found just once. Germline V CDR1 and CDR2: SQVTM, ANQGSEA. This CDR3 comprises 13 residues. Losses at the gene ends were 5 bases for V and 9 bases for J; bases not matched to a gene: 12. Turning to this clonotype: Its antigen is as yet unknown.

Sample treatment: roughly 10-day PBMC culture with coronavirus spike peptide pools or control peptides (ViraFEST assay). It was with roughly 9.7 IU/ml IL-2 and roughly 9.1 ug/ml peptide pools that 2.2 million or so PBMCs per well were cultured. The input for sequencing was CD4+ T cells from blood, cultured in vitro, taken after SARS-CoV-2 vaccination. The chain employs TRBV29-1 and TRBJ2-5; 7 bases agree with TRBD1. This clonotype was sampled from a human donor who had recovered from COVID-19. The CDR3 region is CSVNSQGLVAQYF. CDR3 bases: TGCAGCGTTAACTCACAGGGGTTGGTGGCCCAGTACTTC.